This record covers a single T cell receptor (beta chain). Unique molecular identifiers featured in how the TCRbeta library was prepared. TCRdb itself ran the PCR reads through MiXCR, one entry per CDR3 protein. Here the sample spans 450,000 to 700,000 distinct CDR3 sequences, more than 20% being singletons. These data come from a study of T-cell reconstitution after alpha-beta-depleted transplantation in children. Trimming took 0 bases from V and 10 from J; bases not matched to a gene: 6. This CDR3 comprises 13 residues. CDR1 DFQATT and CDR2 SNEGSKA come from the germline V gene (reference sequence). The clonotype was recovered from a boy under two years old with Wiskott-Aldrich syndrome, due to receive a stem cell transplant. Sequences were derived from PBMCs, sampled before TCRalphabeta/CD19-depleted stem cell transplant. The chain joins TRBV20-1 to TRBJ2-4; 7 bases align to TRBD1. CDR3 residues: CSARDPQGSIQYF. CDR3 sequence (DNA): TGCAGTGCTAGAGACCCACAGGGGTCGATTCAGTACTTC.